Listed below are T cell receptor beta chains from one sample, sequenced in a study of blood T cells in healthy people across ages. TCRdb independently ran MiXCR on the 5' RACE reads; one entry per CDR3 protein. The repertoire holds about 1.1 million distinct CDR3 sequences, with under 40% as singletons. Sequencing was done on a sample of blood. Source of these receptors: a man between 18 and 29 years old in good health. Both conserved end residues are part of each CDR3. The D gene is left open where the match is weak. Clone sizes are given selectively: once, few, many, or a class where the clone is expanded.

D gene	clone size	V gene	J gene	CDR3 protein	CDR3 DNA
TRBD1	once	TRBV5-1	TRBJ2-7	CASSGQGNYVQYF	TGCGCCAGCAGCGGACAGGGGAACTACGTGCAGTACTTC
-	many	TRBV18	TRBJ2-1	CASSPPPSYNEQFF	TGTGCCAGCTCACCACCTCCCTCCTACAATGAGCAGTTCTTC
TRBD1	-	TRBV14	TRBJ2-5	CASGTGTGNVGYF	TGTGCCAGCGGGACAGGGACAGGGAACGTTGGGTACTTC
TRBD2	few	TRBV20-1	TRBJ2-4	CSASSGGATKNIQYF	TGCAGTGCTTCCAGCGGGGGGGCAACCAAAAACATTCAGTACTTC
-	-	TRBV12-3/TRBV12-4	TRBJ1-2	CASSLAVQDGYTF	TGTGCCAGCAGTTTAGCGGTCCAGGACGGCTACACCTTC
-	-	TRBV4-1	TRBJ1-5	CASSQERAGYQPQHF	TGCGCCAGCAGCCAAGAGAGGGCAGGGTATCAGCCCCAGCATTTT
-	-	TRBV4-3	TRBJ2-2	CASSQARVSGELFF	TGCGCCAGCAGCCAAGCCAGGGTCTCCGGGGAGCTGTTTTTT
-	-	TRBV27	TRBJ2-1	CASSLDGPYNEQFF	TGTGCCAGCAGTTTAGACGGTCCCTACAATGAGCAGTTCTTC
TRBD1	-	TRBV12-3/TRBV12-4	TRBJ1-6	CASRRQGVGNSPLHF	TGTGCCAGCAGACGACAGGGAGTGGGGAATTCACCCCTCCACTTT
-	-	TRBV10-3	TRBJ1-2	CATRTDTKGYGYTF	TGTGCCACGCGGACAGACACCAAAGGCTATGGCTACACCTTC
-	-	TRBV20-1	TRBJ2-7	CSANCPGLQTDEQYF	TGCAGTGCTAATTGCCCGGGACTCCAGACAGACGAGCAGTACTTC
-	-	TRBV6-2/TRBV6-3	TRBJ1-2	CASGTYYGYTF	TGTGCCAGCGGGACGTACTATGGCTACACCTTC
-	many	TRBV9	TRBJ2-1	CASSGEEQFF	TGTGCCAGCAGCGGGGAGGAGCAGTTCTTC
TRBD1	few	TRBV6-5	TRBJ2-2	CASSYTRTGVGTGELFF	TGTGCCAGCAGTTACACACGGACAGGGGTTGGGACCGGGGAGCTGTTTTTT
TRBD1	few	TRBV29-1	TRBJ1-5	CSFTQGAGQPQHF	TGCAGCTTTACACAGGGGGCCGGGCAGCCCCAGCATTTT
-	-	TRBV20-1	TRBJ2-5	CSASYRTGQETQYF	TGCAGTGCTTCCTACCGGACTGGCCAAGAGACCCAGTACTTC